The clone carrying this T cell receptor (beta chain) was counted a few times. The target antigen is unknown. The data originate from a study of response to subunit inactivated influenza vaccine. Study findings and constraints: That few new T cells are recruited by each seasonal influenza vaccination was the authors' suggestion.

TCRdb re-called the RT-PCR reads with MiXCR, one entry per CDR3 protein. The repertoire holds hundreds of thousands of distinct CDR3 sequences, 15% to 20% seen once, with less than 4% in the top ten. The source is a man aged 50-75 years who received an inactivated influenza vaccine. The source material was CD4+ T cells sorted from PBMCs, sampled less than 30 months after vaccination.

The CDR3 is CASSPVRGNTEAFF. As DNA, the CDR3 is TGTGCCAGCAGTCCCGTTCGAGGGAACACTGAAGCTTTCTTT. The chain is built from TRBV6-1 and TRBJ1-1, with unresolved D. CDR3 length equals 14 residues. Germline CDR1 MNHNS, CDR2 SASEGT. The germline V and J ends were trimmed by 5 bases and 1 base, with 11 bases remaining between them.